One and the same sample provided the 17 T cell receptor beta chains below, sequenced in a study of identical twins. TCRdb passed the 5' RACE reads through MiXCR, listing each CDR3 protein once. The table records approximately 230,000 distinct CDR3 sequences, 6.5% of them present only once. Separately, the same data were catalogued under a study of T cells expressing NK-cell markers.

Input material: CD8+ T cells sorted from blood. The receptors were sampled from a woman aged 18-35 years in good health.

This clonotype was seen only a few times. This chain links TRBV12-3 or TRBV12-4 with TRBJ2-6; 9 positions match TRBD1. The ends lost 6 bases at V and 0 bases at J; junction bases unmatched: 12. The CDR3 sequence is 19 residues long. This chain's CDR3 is CASRPGKGTGSSGANVLTF. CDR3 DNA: TGTGCCAGCAGACCAGGAAAAGGGACAGGGAGCTCTGGGGCCAACGTCCTGACTTTC.

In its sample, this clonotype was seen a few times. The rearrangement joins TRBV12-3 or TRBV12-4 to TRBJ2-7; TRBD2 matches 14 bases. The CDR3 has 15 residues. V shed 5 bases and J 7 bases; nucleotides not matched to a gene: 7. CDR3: CASSPPGLAGEEQYF. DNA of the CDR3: TGTGCCAGCAGTCCCCCGGGACTAGCGGGAGAGGAGCAGTACTTC.

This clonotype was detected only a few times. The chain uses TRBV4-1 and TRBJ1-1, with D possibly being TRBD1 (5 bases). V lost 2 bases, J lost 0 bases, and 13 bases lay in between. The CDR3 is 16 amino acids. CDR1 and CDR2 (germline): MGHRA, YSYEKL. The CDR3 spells CASSQPRRGVNTEAFF. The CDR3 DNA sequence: TGCGCCAGCAGCCAACCCCGAAGAGGGGTGAACACTGAAGCTTTCTTT.

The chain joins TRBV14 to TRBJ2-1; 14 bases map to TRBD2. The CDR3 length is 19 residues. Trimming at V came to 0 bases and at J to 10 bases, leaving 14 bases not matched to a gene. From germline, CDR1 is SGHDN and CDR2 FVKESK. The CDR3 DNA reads TGTGCCAGCAGCCAAGATTTCGTCAGACTAGCGGGAGGGCCCATAGAGCAGTTCTTC. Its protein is CASSQDFVRLAGGPIEQFF.

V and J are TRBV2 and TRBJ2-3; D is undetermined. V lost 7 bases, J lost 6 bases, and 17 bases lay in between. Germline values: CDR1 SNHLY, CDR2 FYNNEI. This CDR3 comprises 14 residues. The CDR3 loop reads CASNARLFGDTQYF. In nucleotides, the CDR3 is TGTGCCAGCAACGCCCGGCTCTTCGGGGATACGCAGTATTTT. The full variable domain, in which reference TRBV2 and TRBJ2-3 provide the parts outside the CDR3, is EPEVTQTPSHQVTQMGQEVILRCVPISNHLYFYWYRQILGQKVEFLVSFYNNEISEKSEIFDDQFSVERPDGSNFTLKIRSTKLEDSAMYFCASNARLFGDTQYFGPGTRLTVL.

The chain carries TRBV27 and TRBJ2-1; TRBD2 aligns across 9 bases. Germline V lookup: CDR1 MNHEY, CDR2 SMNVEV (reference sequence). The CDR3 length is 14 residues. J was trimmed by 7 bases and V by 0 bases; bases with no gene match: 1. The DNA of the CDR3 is TGTGCCAGCAGTTTATCGACTAGCGGAAATGAGCAGTTCTTC. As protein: CASSLSTSGNEQFF.

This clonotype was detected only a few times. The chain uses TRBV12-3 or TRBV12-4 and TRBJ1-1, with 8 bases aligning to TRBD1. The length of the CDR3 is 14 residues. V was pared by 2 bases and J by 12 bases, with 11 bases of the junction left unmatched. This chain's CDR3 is CASSLQNRDRRSFF. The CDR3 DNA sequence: TGTGCCAGCAGTTTACAAAACCGGGACAGGCGGTCTTTCTTT.

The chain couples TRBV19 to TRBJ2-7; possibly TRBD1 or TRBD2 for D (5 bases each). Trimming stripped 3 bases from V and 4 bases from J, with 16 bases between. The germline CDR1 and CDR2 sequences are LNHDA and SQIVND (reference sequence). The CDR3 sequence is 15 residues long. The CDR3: CASSMVTGTPYEQYF. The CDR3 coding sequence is TGTGCCAGTAGTATGGTCACCGGGACCCCTTACGAGCAGTACTTC. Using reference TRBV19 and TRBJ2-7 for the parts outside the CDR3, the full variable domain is DGGITQSPKYLFRKEGQNVTLSCEQNLNHDAMYWYRQDPGQGLRLIYYSQIVNDFQKGDIAEGYSVSREKKESFPLTVTSAQKNPTAFYLCASSMVTGTPYEQYFGPGTRLTVT.

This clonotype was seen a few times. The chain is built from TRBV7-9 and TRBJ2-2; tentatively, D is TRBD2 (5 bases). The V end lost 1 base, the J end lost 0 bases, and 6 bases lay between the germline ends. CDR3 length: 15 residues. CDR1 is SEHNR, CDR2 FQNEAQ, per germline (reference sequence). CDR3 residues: CASSLERANTGELFF. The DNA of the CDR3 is TGTGCCAGCAGCTTAGAGAGGGCGAACACCGGGGAGCTGTTTTTT.

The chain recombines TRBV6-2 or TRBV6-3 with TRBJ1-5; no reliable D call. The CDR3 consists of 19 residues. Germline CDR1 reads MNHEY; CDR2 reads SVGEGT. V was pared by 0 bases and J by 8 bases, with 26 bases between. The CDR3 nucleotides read TGTGCCAGCAGTTACTCGGTCGAAAATAAAGAATGGGGTCGGGAGCCCCAGCATTTT. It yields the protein CASSYSVENKEWGREPQHF.

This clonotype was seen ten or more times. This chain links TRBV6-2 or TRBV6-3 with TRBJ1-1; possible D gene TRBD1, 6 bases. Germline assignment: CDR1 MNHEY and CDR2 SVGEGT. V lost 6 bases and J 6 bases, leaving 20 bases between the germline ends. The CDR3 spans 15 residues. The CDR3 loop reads CASSQAGGAAAEAFF. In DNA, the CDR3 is TGTGCCAGCAGCCAAGCCGGGGGCGCGGCGGCTGAAGCTTTCTTT.

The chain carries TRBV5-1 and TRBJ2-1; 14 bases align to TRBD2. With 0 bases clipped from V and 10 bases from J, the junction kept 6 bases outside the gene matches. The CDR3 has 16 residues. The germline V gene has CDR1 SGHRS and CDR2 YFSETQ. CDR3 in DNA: TGCGCCAGCAGCTTGGGACTAGCGGGAGGGCACCGAGAGCAGTTCTTC. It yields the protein CASSLGLAGGHREQFF.

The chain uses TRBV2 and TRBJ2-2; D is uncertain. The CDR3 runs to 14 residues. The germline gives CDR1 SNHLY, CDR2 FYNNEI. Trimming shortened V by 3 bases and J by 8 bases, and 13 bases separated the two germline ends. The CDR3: CASSDQTNAGELFF. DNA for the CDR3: TGTGCCAGCAGTGATCAGACGAATGCGGGGGAGCTGTTTTTT. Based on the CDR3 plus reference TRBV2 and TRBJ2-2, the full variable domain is EPEVTQTPSHQVTQMGQEVILRCVPISNHLYFYWYRQILGQKVEFLVSFYNNEISEKSEIFDDQFSVERPDGSNFTLKIRSTKLEDSAMYFCASSDQTNAGELFFGEGSRLTVL.

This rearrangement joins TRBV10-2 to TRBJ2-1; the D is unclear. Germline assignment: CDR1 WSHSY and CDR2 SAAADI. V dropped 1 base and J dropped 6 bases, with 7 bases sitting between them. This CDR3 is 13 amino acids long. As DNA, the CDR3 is TGCGCCAGCAGTGAGTTTGCACTCAATGAGCAGTTCTTC. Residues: CASSEFALNEQFF.

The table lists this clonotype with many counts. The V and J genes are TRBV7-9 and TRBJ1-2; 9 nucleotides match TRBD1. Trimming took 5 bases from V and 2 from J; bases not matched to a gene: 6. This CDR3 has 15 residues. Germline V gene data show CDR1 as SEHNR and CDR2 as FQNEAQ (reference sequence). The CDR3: CASSPGTGWNYGYTF. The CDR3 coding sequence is TGTGCCAGCAGCCCCGGGACAGGGTGGAACTATGGCTACACCTTC.

This CDR3 is CASRRLAGDTGELFF. The CDR3 coding sequence is TGTGCCAGCAGACGTCTGGCGGGAGACACCGGGGAGCTGTTTTTT. V and J are TRBV7-6 and TRBJ2-2; 7 nucleotides match TRBD2. V lost 6 bases and J lost 3; bases outside the gene matches: 7. The CDR3 has 15 amino acids. From germline, CDR1 is SGHVS and CDR2 FNYEAQ.

CDR3 sequence (DNA): TGTGCCAGCAGTGTTGTCAGGGGCGGAGGTGAAGCTTTCTTT. Amino acids: CASSVVRGGGEAFF. The J gene is TRBJ1-1, the V gene TRBV6-1; tentatively, D is TRBD1 (6 bases). Germline CDR1 is MNHNS and CDR2 is SASEGT. Trimming removed 4 bases from V and 7 bases from J, with 16 bases in between. The CDR3 is 14 amino acids.